A single sample gave rise to the 18 T cell receptor beta chains below, sequenced in a study of CD8 T cells in ankylosing spondylitis. MiXCR was run by TCRdb on the 5' RACE reads, yielding one entry per CDR3 protein. The data show 250,000 to 400,000 distinct CDR3 sequences, around 10% seen once. What was sequenced was blood, either unsorted or a sorted T cell fraction (not recorded which). These receptors were taken from a female donor with ankylosing spondylitis or in good health (not recorded which).

Ten or more counts support this clonotype. V and J are TRBV29-1 and TRBJ2-3; D may be TRBD1 (6 bases). V was trimmed by 5 bases and J by 1 base, leaving 10 bases between them. The length of the CDR3 is 13 residues. Germline-derived CDR1 and CDR2 are SQVTM and ANQGSEA. The DNA for the CDR3 is TGCAGCGTTACACAGGGAGGCACAGATACGCAGTATTTT. It encodes CSVTQGGTDTQYF.

This clonotype was recorded many times. The chain uses TRBV7-3 and TRBJ2-1; D call uncertain. Germline V gene sequence: CDR1 SGHTA, CDR2 FQGTGA. The V gene lost 2 bases and the J gene lost 9 bases, with 14 bases spanning the gap. The CDR3 extends over 14 amino acids. The CDR3 is CASSLLRTTSEQFF. CDR3 coding DNA: TGTGCCAGCAGCTTACTACGGACGACGAGTGAGCAGTTCTTC.

This clonotype was counted many times. This sequence joins TRBV5-1 and TRBJ2-1; TRBD2 might be the D (6 bases). V was cut by 4 bases and J by 0 bases, with 14 bases left in between. CDR1 SGHRS and CDR2 YFSETQ come from the germline V gene. The CDR3 has 16 amino acids. This CDR3 is CASSLLGGSSYNEQFF. In DNA, the CDR3 is TGCGCCAGCAGCCTCCTCGGGGGAAGCTCCTACAATGAGCAGTTCTTC.

The table lists this clonotype with many counts. The chain uses TRBV10-3 and TRBJ2-7; the D is unclear. The CDR3 runs 13 residues. Per germline, CDR1 ENHRY and CDR2 SYGVKD. The ends were cut back, 2 bases at V and 5 bases at J, with 10 bases in the middle. The CDR3 DNA sequence: TGTGCCATCAGTGAGCGGGCAGTGGACGAGCAGTACTTC. It encodes CAISERAVDEQYF.

This clonotype appeared a few times. Germline is not matched at one junction end, which may reflect a read error. The rearrangement uses TRBV7-2 and TRBJ1-2, with a possible D match to TRBD1 (5 bases). The CDR3 covers 12 residues. Germline V gene lookup returns CDR1 SGHTA and CDR2 FQGNSA. CDR3 DNA: TGTGCCAGCAGCCCCGGGACGCAAAACCCACACTTC. Translating it yields CASSPGTQNPHF.

This clonotype was recorded a few times. The V gene is TRBV7-9, the J gene TRBJ2-1, with 8 positions matching TRBD2. Trimming removed 3 bases from V and 5 bases from J; junction bases left unmatched: 12. The CDR3 runs to 17 residues. CDR1 is SEHNR, CDR2 FQNEAQ, per germline (reference sequence). Here the CDR3 reads CASSFLVGLGTHNEQFF. As DNA, the CDR3 is TGTGCCAGCAGCTTTTTGGTGGGACTAGGGACCCACAATGAGCAGTTCTTC.

CDR3 DNA: TGCAGTGCTAGGAGGCTAGCGGGAGGCACAGATACGCAGTATTTT. It codes for CSARRLAGGTDTQYF. The J gene is TRBJ2-3, the V gene TRBV20-1; TRBD2 matches 10 bases. This CDR3 has 15 amino acids. Germline V gene sequence: CDR1 DFQATT, CDR2 SNEGSKA (reference sequence). Unmatched junction bases numbered 4, after V lost 3 bases and J lost 1 base.

The rearrangement joins TRBV28 to TRBJ1-4; the D gene is possibly TRBD1 (5 bases). The CDR3 is 14 amino acids. Per germline, CDR1 MDHEN and CDR2 SYDVKM. The V end was cut by 6 bases, the J end by 10 bases, with 18 bases between. The CDR3 coding sequence is TGTGCCAGCAGGCTCCGGGACCTGGGGGGAAAACTGTTTTTT. The encoded protein is CASRLRDLGGKLFF.

This chain joins TRBV2 and TRBJ1-6; D is perhaps TRBD1 (6 bases). From germline, CDR1 is SNHLY and CDR2 FYNNEI. V was clipped by 1 base and J by 4 bases, with 14 bases between them. The CDR3 loop spans 17 amino acids. CDR3 protein: CASSEGQVLQYNSPLHF. CDR3 DNA: TGTGCCAGCAGTGAAGGACAGGTCCTTCAATATAATTCACCCCTCCACTTT. The variable domain in full, completed from reference TRBV2 and TRBJ1-6, reads EPEVTQTPSHQVTQMGQEVILRCVPISNHLYFYWYRQILGQKVEFLVSFYNNEISEKSEIFDDQFSVERPDGSNFTLKIRSTKLEDSAMYFCASSEGQVLQYNSPLHFGNGTRLTVT.

This clonotype was picked up many times. This chain links TRBV24-1 with TRBJ2-7; D not certain. The germline gives CDR1 KGHDR, CDR2 SFDVKD. Trimming removed 3 bases from V and 3 bases from J, with 11 bases in between. The CDR3 runs 14 residues. The CDR3: CATSDPRADYEQYF. In nucleotides, the CDR3 is TGTGCCACCAGTGATCCACGGGCCGACTACGAGCAGTACTTC.

This clonotype occurred many times. The genes are TRBV7-9 and TRBJ1-2; TRBD1 aligns across 7 bases. Germline trimming cut 5 bases from V and 8 bases from J; bases unmatched to any gene: 11. CDR1 is SEHNR, CDR2 FQNEAQ, per germline (reference sequence). This CDR3 is 14 amino acids long. The CDR3: CASSQGTAVGGYTF. CDR3 DNA: TGTGCCAGCAGCCAAGGGACAGCCGTCGGGGGCTACACCTTC.

In this sample, this clonotype turned up many times. The rearrangement links TRBV12-3 or TRBV12-4 to TRBJ1-3; D remains ambiguous. V lost 6 bases and J 7 bases, leaving 13 bases between the germline ends. The CDR3 has 13 residues. CDR3 nucleotide sequence: TGTGCCAGCAGCTCCTTCCAGCGGAACACCATATATTTT. It specifies CASSSFQRNTIYF.

This clonotype was found a few times. This sequence joins TRBV12-3 or TRBV12-4 and TRBJ2-2, with 13 bases fitting TRBD2. V shed 4 bases and J 4 bases; nucleotides not matched to a gene: 9. The CDR3 is made up of 18 amino acids. CDR3 sequence (DNA): TGTGCCAGCAGTTCCCGACTAGCGGGAGGATCGAGCACCGGGGAGCTGTTTTTT. This encodes CASSSRLAGGSSTGELFF.

This clonotype showed up many times. The rearrangement links TRBV29-1 to TRBJ2-5; possible D gene TRBD1, 5 bases. The CDR3 is made up of 16 amino acids. Germline-derived CDR1 and CDR2 are SQVTM and ANQGSEA. V was clipped by 4 bases and J by 1 base, with 19 bases between them. The CDR3 coding sequence is TGCAGCGTTGGGGGCCCGGGTTTAAGGGGCCAAGAGACCCAGTACTTC. Translated, it gives CSVGGPGLRGQETQYF.

This clonotype was counted at least ten times. This sequence joins TRBV6-2 or TRBV6-3 and TRBJ1-2; 7 nucleotides line up with TRBD1. The CDR3 extends over 19 amino acids. Germline CDR1 reads MNHEY; CDR2 reads SVGEGT. Trimming cost V 0 bases and J 1 base; bases outside gene matches: 14. Written as DNA, the CDR3 is TGTGCCAGCAGTTACTCCACCCGGGACAGCCCATTTTTTAACTATGGCTACACCTTC. It yields the protein CASSYSTRDSPFFNYGYTF.

This clonotype was observed at least ten times. The chain employs TRBV20-1 and TRBJ1-5; the match to TRBD1 covers 9 bases. V lost 0 bases and J lost 6; bases outside the gene matches: 3. Germline V gene sequence: CDR1 DFQATT, CDR2 SNEGSKA (reference sequence). The CDR3 contains 14 residues. DNA for the CDR3: TGCAGTGCTAGAGAACAGGGGGCCAGTCAGCCCCAGCATTTT. Translated: CSAREQGASQPQHF.

This clonotype was counted at least ten times. The gene calls are TRBV5-8 and TRBJ1-2; possibly TRBD1 for D (6 bases). The V gene lost 1 base and the J gene lost 6 bases, with 10 bases spanning the gap. Germline V gene data show CDR1 as SGHTS and CDR2 as YDEGEE. CDR3 size: 13 residues. This chain's CDR3 is CASSLSRGNGYTF. CDR3 DNA sequence: TGTGCCAGCAGCTTGAGCAGGGGTAATGGCTACACCTTC.

This clonotype has just a few counts. The CDR3 sequence: CASQERGQETQYF. The CDR3 region has the DNA TGTGCCAGTCAGGAGCGGGGGCAAGAGACCCAGTACTTC. The chain uses TRBV28 and TRBJ2-5; 8 bases are a match to TRBD2. CDR1 is MDHEN, CDR2 SYDVKM, per germline. This CDR3 has 13 residues. J was trimmed by 2 bases and V by 9 bases; bases with no gene match: 5.